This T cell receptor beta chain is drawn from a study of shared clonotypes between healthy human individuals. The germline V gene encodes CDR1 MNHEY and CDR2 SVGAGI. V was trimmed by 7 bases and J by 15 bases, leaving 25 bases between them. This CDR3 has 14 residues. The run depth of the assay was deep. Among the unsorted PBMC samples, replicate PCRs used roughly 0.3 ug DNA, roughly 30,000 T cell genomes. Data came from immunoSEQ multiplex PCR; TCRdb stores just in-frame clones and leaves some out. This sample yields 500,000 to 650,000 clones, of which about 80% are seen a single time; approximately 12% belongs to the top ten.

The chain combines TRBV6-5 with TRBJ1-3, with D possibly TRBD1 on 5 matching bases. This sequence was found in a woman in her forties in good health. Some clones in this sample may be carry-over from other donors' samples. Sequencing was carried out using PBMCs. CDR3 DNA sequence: TGTGCCAGCACCCACCCGGGACCGTCACACTATGGATATTTT. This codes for CASTHPGPSHYGYF.